This TCR beta chain was identified during a study of blood T cell repertoires in COVID-19 (TCRdb year 2020). With respect to the entire study: The collaborator samples originated in the United States, Italy and Spain and spanned the acute and convalescent phases of COVID-19. The prospective study material was composed of cDNA or gDNA derived from T cells, B-cell-depleted T cells, or PBMCs. Subjects who had been exposed to COVID-19, were actively infected with it, or had recovered from it provided the deeply sampled blood TCRbeta repertoires that made up the dataset. Sample metadata almost always included a de-identified subject ID, COVID-19 status, age in years and sex. Where HLA class I and class II types were available, the types were taken from metadata supplied by the sample provider, not from assay-based typing. The repertoires were released in a freely available public database meant as a resource for research on the immune response to SARS-CoV-2. The samples were drawn from two sources: the first 160 participants of the ongoing ImmuneRACE study, and 1,200 or so subjects contributed by 6 global collaborators.

TCRbeta CDR3 regions were amplified from genomic DNA by means of the immunoSEQ Assay, a bias-controlled multiplex PCR. The authors' analysis ran thus. Nucleated cell counts per sample were estimated from amplification of reference gene primers within the assay. To quantify the absolute abundance of each unique TCRbeta CDR3 rearrangement, sequence reads were collapsed and filtered. For each sample, productive Simpson clonality was calculated as the square root of Simpson's diversity index over productive rearrangements. TCRdb provides this immuneACCESS table in a form limited to in-frame rearrangements. Some clones are lacking; in checked studies, under half of them reflect an unresolved V gene, and why the rest are absent is not known. V, J and clone size were drawn from that table, and D and trimming were deduced from the DNA. The sample table records 50,000 to 70,000 clones; about 81% of these occur just once. The ten largest account for under 20% of the sample.

Whole blood was collected in K2EDTA tubes by collaborating institutions according to the institutions' own protocols. For TCRbeta analysis, collaborators shipped samples in one of three forms: frozen whole blood, isolated PBMCs, or DNA extracted from either of those sample types. The study at large found these results: The quantity of clinical and demographic metadata differed by source and by participant and was supplied without curation.

Via the germline V gene, CDR1 is SGHTS and CDR2 YDEGEE. Reading from cysteine to phenylalanine, the CDR3 counts 11 amino acids. The only DNA kept is the CDR3, 33 bases in frame from the first base. Remarks on this clone: Its antigen has not been determined. A junction boundary mismatches the germline segment, possibly from a read error.

This clonotype originated in a man in his 70s with active COVID-19. The chain was built from TRBV5-8 and TRBJ2-1; 7 central nucleotides agree with TRBD2. The sample consisted of peripheral blood. The CDR3 here reads CASSPTSKVLF. At the DNA level, the sequence is TGTGCCAGCAGCCCGACTAGCAAGGTTCTCTTC.